Sequencing of this TCR beta chain was carried out in a study of cytomegalovirus exposure and HLA in healthy donors. Study results and limitations: What TCR beta sequences reportedly achieved was accurate prediction of HLA-A and HLA-B alleles in most subjects.

The PCR used 60 Vbeta and 13 Jbeta primers. The data were produced by immunoSEQ multiplex PCR, yet TCRdb's version contains in-frame clones alone and is incomplete. The data show some 110,000 clones, roughly 80% seen once. The CDR3 extends over 12 amino acids. The germline CDR1 and CDR2 sequences are MDHEN and SYDVKM. The V and J ends lost 6 bases and 2 bases respectively, with 5 bases between them. About this clone: The antigen is not known.

The sequenced sample was PBMCs. The TCR sequence derives from a middle-aged man in good health and CMV-seropositive. This chain links TRBV28 with TRBJ1-3; D gene unclear. The CDR3 spells CASRRTGNTIYF. Here the CDR3 DNA reads TGTGCCAGCAGGAGAACTGGAAACACCATATATTTT.